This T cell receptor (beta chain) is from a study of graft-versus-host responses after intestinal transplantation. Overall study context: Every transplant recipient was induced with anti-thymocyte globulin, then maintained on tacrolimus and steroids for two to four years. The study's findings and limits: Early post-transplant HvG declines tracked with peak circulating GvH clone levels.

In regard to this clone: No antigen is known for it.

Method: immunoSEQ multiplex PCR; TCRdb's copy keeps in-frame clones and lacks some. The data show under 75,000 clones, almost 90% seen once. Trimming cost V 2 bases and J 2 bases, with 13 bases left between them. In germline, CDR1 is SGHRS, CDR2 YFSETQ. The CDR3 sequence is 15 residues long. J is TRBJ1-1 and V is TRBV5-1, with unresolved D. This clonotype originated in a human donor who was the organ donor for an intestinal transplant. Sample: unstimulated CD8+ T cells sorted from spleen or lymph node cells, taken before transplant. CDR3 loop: CASSFLPQRNTEAFF. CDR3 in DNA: TGCGCCAGCAGCTTTCTGCCACAGAGAAACACTGAAGCTTTCTTT.